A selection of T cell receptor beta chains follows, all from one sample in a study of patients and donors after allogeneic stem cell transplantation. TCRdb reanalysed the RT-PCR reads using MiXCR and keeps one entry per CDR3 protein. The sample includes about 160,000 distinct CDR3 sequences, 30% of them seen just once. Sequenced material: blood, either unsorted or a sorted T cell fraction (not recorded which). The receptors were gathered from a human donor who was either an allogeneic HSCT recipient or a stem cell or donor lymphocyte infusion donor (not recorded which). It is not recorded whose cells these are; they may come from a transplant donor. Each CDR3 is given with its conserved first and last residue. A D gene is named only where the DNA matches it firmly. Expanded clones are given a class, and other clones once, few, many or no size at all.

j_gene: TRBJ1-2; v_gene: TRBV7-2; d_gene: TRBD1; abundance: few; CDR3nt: TGTGCCAGCAGCCGAACTCGACAGGGAGAGGGCTACACCTTC; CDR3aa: CASSRTRQGEGYTF
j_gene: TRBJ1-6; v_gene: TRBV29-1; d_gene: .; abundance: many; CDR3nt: TGCAGCGTTGAGGAGGGGAAGAATTCACCCCTCCACTTT; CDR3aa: CSVEEGKNSPLHF
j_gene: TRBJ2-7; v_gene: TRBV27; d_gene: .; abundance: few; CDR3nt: TGTGCCAGCAGTTCGACCGCTCGCTACGAGCAGTACTTC; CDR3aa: CASSSTARYEQYF
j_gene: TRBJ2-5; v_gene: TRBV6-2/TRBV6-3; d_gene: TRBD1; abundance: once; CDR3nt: TGTGCCAGCATTGGGGACAGACTGAACCAAGAGACCCAGTACTTC; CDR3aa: CASIGDRLNQETQYF
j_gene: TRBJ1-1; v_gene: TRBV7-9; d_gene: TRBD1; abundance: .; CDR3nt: TGTGCCGTAAGGGGGACAGGGGGCCACGGGATGAACACTGAAGCTTTCTTT; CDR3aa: CAVRGTGGHGMNTEAFF
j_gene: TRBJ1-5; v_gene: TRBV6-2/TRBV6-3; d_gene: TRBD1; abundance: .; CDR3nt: TGTGCCAGCAGCCCCGGGACAGGGACTACTTGGCCCCAGCATTTT; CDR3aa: CASSPGTGTTWPQHF
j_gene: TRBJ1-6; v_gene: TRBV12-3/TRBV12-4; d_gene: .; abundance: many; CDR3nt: TGTGCCAGCAGCCCCATAGGGGGGCGTTCACCCCTCCACTTT; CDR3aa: CASSPIGGRSPLHF
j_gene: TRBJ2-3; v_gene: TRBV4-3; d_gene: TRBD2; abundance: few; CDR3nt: TGCGCCAGCAGCCCTGAGCGGGGACGCACAGATACGCAGTATTTT; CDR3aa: CASSPERGRTDTQYF
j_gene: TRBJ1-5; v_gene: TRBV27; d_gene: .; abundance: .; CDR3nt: TGTGCCAGCTCAATGGGGGCCTACCCCAATCAGCCCCAGCATTTT; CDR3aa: CASSMGAYPNQPQHF
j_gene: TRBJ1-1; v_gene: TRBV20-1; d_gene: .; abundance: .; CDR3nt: TGCAGTGCTACGCCCGACAGGTTGAGAGTAGCTTTCTTT; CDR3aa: CSATPDRLRVAFF
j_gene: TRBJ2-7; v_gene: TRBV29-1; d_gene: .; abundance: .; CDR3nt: TGCAGCGTTGGATGGGACGAGCAGTACTTC; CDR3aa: CSVGWDEQYF
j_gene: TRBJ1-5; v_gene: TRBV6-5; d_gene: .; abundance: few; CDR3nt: TGTGCCAGCCTTCCCGTGGAGTATAGCAATCAGCCCCAGCATTTT; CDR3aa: CASLPVEYSNQPQHF
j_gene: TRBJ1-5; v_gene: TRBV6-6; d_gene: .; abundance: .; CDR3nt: TGTGCCAGCAGTGTCCCAAATCAGCCCCAGCATTTT; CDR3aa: CASSVPNQPQHF
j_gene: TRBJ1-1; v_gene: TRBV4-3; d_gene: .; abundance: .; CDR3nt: TGCGCCAGCAGCCTGGGTGTGAACTCTGAAGCTTTCTTT; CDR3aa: CASSLGVNSEAFF
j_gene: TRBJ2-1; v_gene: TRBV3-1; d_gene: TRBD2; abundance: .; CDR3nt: TGTGCCAGCAGCCCCACAGGACTAGCGGGAGGGCCTGCCAATGAGCAGTTCTTC; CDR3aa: CASSPTGLAGGPANEQFF
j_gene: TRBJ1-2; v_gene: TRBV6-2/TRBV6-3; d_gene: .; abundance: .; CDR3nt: TGTGCCAGCAGTCCCGGATTCAACTATGGCTACACCTTC; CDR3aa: CASSPGFNYGYTF
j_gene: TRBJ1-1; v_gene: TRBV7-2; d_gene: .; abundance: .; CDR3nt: TGTGCCAGCAGCCCTAGAGGCCTTTTCCAGGGGAGGACTGAAGCTTTCTTT; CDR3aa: CASSPRGLFQGRTEAFF
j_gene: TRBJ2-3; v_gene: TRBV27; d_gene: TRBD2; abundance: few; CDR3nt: TGTGCCAGCAGTTTAACGTATCTCATCTGGCGGGAGGACACAGATACGCAGTATTTT; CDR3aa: CASSLTYLIWREDTDTQYF
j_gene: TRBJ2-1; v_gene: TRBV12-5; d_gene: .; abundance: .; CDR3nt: TGTGCTAGATCGAACAATGAGCAGTTCTTC; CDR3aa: CARSNNEQFF
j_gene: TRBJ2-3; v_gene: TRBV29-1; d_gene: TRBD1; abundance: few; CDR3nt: TGCAGCGTACGGACAGGGAATCAGCCCCAGTATTTT; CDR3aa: CSVRTGNQPQYF
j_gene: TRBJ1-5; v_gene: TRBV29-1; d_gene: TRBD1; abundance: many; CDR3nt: TGCAGCGTCATCCAGGGGGGAAATCAGCCCCAGCATTTT; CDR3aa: CSVIQGGNQPQHF
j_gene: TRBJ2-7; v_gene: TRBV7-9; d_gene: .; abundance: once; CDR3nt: TGTGCCAGCAGCTTAGGGTCGCGGGGATCCTACGAGCAGTACTTC; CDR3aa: CASSLGSRGSYEQYF
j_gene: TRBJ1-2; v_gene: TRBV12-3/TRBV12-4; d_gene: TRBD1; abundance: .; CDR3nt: TGTGCCAGCATTAACAGGGGGGCGTCCTATGGCTACACCTTC; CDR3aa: CASINRGASYGYTF
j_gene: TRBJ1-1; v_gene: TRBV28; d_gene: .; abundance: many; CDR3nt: TGTGCCAGCAGCTTGAGCACTGAAGCTTTCTTT; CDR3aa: CASSLSTEAFF
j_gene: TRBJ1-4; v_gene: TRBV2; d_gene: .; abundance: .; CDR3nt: TGTGCCAGCACGGCCGAGGGGTTGTTTAATGAAAAACTGTTTTTT; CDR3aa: CASTAEGLFNEKLFF
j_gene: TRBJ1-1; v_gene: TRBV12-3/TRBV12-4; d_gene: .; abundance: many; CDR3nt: TGTGCCAGCAGACGGACACAAAACACTGAAGCTTTCTTT; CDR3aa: CASRRTQNTEAFF
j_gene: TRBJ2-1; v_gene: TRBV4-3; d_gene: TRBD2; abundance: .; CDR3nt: TGCGCCAGCAGCCAAGGGACTAGCGGGAGTCTCTACAATGAGCAGTTCTTC; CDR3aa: CASSQGTSGSLYNEQFF
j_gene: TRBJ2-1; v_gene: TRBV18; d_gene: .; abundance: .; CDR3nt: TGTGCCAGCTCCCAGCGTATTAGCTCCTACAATGAGCAGTTCTTC; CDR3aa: CASSQRISSYNEQFF
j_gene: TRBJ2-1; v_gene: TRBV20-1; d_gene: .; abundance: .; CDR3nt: TGCAGTGCTAGGTCCCACAATGAGCAGTTCTTC; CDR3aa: CSARSHNEQFF